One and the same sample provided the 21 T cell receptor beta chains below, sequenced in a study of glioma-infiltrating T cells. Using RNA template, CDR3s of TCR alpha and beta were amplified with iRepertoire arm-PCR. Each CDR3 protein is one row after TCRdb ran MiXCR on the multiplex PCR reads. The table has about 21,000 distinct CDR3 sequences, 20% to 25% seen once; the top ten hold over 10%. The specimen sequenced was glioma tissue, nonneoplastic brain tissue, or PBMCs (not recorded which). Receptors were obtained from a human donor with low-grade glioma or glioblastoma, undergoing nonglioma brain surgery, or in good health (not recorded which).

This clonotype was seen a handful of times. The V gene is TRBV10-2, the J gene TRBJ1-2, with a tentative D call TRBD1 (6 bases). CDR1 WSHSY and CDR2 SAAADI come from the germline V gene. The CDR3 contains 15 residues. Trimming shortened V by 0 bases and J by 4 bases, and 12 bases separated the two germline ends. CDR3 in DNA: TGCGCCAGCAGTGAGTCAAGGGACAAAGTCTATGGCTACACCTTC. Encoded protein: CASSESRDKVYGYTF.

This chain's CDR3 is CASSNPGGEETQYF. Written as DNA, the CDR3 is TGTGCCAGCAGTAATCCAGGGGGTGAAGAGACCCAGTACTTC. This rearrangement joins TRBV6-5 to TRBJ2-5, with TRBD1 matching over 7 bases. The ends lost 5 bases at V and 3 bases at J; junction bases unmatched: 6. The CDR3 consists of 14 residues. The germline gives CDR1 MNHEY, CDR2 SVGAGI.

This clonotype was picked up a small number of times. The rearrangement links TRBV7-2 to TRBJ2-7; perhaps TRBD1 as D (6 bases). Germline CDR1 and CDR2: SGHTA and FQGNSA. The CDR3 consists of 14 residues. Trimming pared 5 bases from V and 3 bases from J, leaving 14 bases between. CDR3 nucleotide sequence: TGTGCCAGCAGCCCACGAGTGACAGGCTACGAGCAGTACTTC. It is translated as CASSPRVTGYEQYF.

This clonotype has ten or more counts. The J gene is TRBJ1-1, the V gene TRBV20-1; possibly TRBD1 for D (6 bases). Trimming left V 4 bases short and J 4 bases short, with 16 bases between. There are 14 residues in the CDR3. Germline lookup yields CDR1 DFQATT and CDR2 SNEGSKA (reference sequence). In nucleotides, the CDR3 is TGCAGTGCTAACCGGGGGCCGGAGGGCACTGAAGCTTTCTTT. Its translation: CSANRGPEGTEAFF.

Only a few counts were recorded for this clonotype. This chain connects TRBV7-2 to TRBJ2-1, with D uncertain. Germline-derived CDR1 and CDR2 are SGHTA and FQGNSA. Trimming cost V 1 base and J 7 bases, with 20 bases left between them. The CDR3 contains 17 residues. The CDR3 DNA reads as TGTGCCAGCAGCTTAGGGTCTGGTAGCCAAAGTCAGAATGAGCAGTTCTTC. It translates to CASSLGSGSQSQNEQFF.

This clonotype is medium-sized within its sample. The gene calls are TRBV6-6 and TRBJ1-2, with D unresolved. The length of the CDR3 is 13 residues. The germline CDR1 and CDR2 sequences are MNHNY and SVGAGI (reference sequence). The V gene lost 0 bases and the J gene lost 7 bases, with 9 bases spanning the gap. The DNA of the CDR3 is TGTGCCAGCAGTTACTCGACGTCCGTTGGCTACACCTTC. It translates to CASSYSTSVGYTF.

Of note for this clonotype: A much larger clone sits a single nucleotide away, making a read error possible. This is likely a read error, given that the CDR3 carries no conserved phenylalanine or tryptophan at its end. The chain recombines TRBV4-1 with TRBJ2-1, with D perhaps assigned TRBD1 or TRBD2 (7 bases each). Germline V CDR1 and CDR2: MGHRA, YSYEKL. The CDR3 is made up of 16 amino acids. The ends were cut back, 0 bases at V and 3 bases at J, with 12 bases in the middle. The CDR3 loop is CASSQDRGGDYNEQFL. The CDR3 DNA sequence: TGCGCCAGCAGCCAAGACAGGGGGGGAGACTACAATGAGCAGTTCCTC.

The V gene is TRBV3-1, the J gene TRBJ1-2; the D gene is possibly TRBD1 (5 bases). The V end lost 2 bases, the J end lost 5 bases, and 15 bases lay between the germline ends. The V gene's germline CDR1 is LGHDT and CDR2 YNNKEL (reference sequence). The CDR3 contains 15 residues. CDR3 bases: TGTGCCAGCAGCCAATTCAGTGGGGCAGATTATGGCTACACCTTC. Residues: CASSQFSGADYGYTF.

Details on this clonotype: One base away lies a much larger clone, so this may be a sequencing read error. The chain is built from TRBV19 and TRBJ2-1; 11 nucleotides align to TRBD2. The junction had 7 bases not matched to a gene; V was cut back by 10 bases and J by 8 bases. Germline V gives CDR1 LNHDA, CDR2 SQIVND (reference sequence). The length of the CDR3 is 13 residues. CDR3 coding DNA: TGTGCCATTAATAGCGGGGGGGCCCATGAGCAGTTCTTC. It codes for CAINSGGAHEQFF.

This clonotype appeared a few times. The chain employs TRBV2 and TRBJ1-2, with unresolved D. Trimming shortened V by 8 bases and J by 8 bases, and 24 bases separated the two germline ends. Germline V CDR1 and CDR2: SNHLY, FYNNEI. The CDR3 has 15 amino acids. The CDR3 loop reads CASRNPTSPFGGYTF. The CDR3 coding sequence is TGTGCCAGCCGGAATCCTACATCTCCATTCGGGGGCTACACCTTC. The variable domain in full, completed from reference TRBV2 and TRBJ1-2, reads EPEVTQTPSHQVTQMGQEVILRCVPISNHLYFYWYRQILGQKVEFLVSFYNNEISEKSEIFDDQFSVERPDGSNFTLKIRSTKLEDSAMYFCASRNPTSPFGGYTFGSGTRLTVV.

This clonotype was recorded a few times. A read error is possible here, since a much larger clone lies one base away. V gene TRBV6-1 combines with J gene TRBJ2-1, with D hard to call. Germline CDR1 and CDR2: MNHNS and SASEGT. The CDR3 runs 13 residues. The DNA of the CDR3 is TGTGACAGCACCTCCGTCGTTATCAATGAGCAGTTCTTC. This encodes CDSTSVVINEQFF.

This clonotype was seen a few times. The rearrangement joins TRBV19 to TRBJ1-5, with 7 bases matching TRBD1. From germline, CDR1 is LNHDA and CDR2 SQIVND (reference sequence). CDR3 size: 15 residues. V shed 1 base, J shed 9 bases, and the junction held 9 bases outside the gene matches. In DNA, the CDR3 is TGTGCCAGTAGTATAGTGGGACAGAGGGGCCCGCCCCAGCATTTT. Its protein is CASSIVGQRGPPQHF.

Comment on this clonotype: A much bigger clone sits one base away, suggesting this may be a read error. The CDR3 is CASSLELAGVTQYF. CDR3 nucleotides: TGTGCCAGCAGCTTAGAATTAGCGGGGGTTACGCAGTATTTT. The rearrangement uses TRBV7-2 and TRBJ2-3; TRBD2 aligns across 9 bases. The CDR3 contains 14 residues. Germline CDR1 SGHTA, CDR2 FQGNSA. The V and J ends lost 1 base and 8 bases, in that order; junction bases with no gene match: 4.

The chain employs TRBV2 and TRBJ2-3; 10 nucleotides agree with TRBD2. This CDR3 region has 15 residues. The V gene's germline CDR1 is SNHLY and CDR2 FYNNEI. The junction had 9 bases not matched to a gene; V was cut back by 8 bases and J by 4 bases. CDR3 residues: CASRPLAGRSDTQYF. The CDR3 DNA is TGTGCCAGCCGGCCACTAGCGGGGAGATCAGATACGCAGTATTTT.

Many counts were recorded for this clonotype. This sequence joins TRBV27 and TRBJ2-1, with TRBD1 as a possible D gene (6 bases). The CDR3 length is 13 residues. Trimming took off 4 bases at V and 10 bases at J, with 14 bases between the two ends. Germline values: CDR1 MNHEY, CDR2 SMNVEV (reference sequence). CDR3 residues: CASSSLNRGEQFF. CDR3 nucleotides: TGTGCCAGCAGTTCCCTAAATAGGGGGGAGCAGTTCTTC.

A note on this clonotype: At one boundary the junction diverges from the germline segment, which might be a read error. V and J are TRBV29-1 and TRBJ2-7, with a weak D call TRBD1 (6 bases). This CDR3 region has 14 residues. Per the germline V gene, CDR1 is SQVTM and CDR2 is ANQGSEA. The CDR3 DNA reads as TGCAGCGTCCTAGTTGGGACACCGAACTACGAGCGGTACTTC. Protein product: CSVLVGTPNYERYF.

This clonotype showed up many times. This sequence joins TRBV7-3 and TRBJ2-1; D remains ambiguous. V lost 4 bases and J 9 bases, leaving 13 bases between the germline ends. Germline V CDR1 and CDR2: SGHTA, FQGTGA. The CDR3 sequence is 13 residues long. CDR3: CASSSGGEVEQFF. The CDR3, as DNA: TGTGCCAGCAGCTCAGGTGGAGAGGTTGAGCAGTTCTTC.

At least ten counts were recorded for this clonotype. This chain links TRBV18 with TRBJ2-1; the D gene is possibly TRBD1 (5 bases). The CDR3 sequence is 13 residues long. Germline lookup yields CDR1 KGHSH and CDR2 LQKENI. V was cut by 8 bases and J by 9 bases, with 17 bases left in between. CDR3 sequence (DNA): TGTGCCAGCACCTCCCTTGGGGCAGGTGAGCAGTTCTTC. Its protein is CASTSLGAGEQFF.

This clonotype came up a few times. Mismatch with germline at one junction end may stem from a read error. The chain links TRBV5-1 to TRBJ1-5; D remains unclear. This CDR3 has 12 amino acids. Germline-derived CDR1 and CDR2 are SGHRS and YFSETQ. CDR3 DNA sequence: TGCGCCAGCAGCGAATTAGGACGGGTCAGCGGTTTT. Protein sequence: CASSELGRVSGF. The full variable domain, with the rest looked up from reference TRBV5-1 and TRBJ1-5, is KAGVTQTPRYLIKTRGQQVTLSCSPISGHRSVSWYQQTPGQGLQFLFEYFSETQRNKGNFPGRFSGRQFSNSRSEMNVSTLELGDSALYLCASSELGRVSGFGDGTRLSIL.

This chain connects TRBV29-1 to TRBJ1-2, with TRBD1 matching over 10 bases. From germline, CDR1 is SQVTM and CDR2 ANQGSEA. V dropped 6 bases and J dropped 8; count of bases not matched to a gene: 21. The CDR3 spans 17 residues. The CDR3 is CSVAMRSTGTGVGGYTF. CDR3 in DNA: TGCAGCGTCGCGATGCGCTCAACCGGGACAGGGGTAGGCGGCTACACCTTC.

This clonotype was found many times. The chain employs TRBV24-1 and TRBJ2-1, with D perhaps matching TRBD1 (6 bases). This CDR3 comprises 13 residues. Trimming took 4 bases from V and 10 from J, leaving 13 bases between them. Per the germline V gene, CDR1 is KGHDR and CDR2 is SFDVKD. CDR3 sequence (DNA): TGTGCCACCAGTGAAAACAGGGTATTCGAGCAGTTCTTC. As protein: CATSENRVFEQFF.